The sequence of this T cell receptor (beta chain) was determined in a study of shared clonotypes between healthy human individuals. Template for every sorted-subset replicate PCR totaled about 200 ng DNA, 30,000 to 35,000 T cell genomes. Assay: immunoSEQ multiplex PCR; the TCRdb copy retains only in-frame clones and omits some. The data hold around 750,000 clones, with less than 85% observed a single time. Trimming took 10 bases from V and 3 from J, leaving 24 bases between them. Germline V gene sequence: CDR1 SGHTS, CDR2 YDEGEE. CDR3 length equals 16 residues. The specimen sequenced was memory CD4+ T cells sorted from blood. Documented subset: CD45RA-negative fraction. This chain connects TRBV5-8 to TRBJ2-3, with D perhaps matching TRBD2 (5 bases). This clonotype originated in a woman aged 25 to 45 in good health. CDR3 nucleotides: TGTGCCCGCTCGTCCGGTCGGGGTGAAATAACAGATACGCAGTATTTT. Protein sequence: CARSSGRGEITDTQYF. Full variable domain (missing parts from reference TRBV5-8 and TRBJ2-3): EAGVTQSPTHLIKTRGQQATLRCSPISGHTSVYWYQQALGLGLQFLLWYDEGEERNRGNFPPRFSGRQFPNYSSELNVNALELEDSALYLCARSSGRGEITDTQYFGPGTRLTVL.